A selection of T cell receptor beta chains follows, all from one sample in a study of T cell responses to AZD1222 COVID-19 vaccine. TCRdb keeps only in-frame clones here, not all; method: immunoSEQ multiplex PCR. The sample has about 130,000 clones, 90% seen once. Sequenced here: peripheral blood, sampled on day 0 of AZD1222 vaccination. These receptors were taken from an adult in good health. CDR3s leave out the opening cysteine and the closing phenylalanine or tryptophan.

j_call,v_call,cdr3_aa
TRBJ2-5,TRBV6-5,ASSAGNPQETQY
TRBJ1-1,TRBV9,ASSAYSLGSLNTEAF
TRBJ2-3,TRBV2,ASNPDRGTDTQY
TRBJ1-2,TRBV6-5,ASTAREFGYT
TRBJ2-1,TRBV15,ATSREVGATYNEQF
TRBJ2-2,TRBV7-8,ASSLGDRGHTGELF
TRBJ2-7,TRBV4-2,ASSSLSGGARYEQY
TRBJ1-3,TRBV27,ASSLLAGSGNTIY
TRBJ1-2,TRBV27,ASNPGTYKSPSNYGYT
TRBJ1-1,TRBV12-3/TRBV12-4,ASSPSRETEAF
TRBJ1-2,TRBV5-4,ASSLLQGIYGYT
TRBJ1-5,TRBV6-1,ASRPEGASNQPQH
TRBJ1-3,TRBV3-1/TRBV3-2,ASSHKGGATSGNTIY
TRBJ2-1,TRBV21-1,ASSKPRTGSYNEQF
TRBJ2-5,TRBV5-8,ASLPRGSGAQGETQY
TRBJ1-1,TRBV28,ASRSTGNTEAF
TRBJ2-7,TRBV15,ATSRGYEQY
TRBJ2-2,TRBV4-1,ASSHRVLPNTGELF
TRBJ2-6,TRBV9,ASSRGDSGANVLT
TRBJ2-3,TRBV27,ASSFLRTGGTDTQY
TRBJ2-7,TRBV24-1,ATSITGGYEQY
TRBJ1-2,TRBV29-1,SVNTLGQGTGGYT